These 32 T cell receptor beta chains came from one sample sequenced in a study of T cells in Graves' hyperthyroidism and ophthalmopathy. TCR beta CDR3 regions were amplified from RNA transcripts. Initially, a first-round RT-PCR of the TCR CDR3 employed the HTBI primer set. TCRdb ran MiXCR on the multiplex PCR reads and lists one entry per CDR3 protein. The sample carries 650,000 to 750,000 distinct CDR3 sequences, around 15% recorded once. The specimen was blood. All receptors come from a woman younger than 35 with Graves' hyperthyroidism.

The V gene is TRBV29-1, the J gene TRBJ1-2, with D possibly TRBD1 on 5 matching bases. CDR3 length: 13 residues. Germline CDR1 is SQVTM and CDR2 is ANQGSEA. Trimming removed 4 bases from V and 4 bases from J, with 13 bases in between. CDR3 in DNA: TGCAGCGTTGTGGCAGGGCCGACCTATGGCTACACCTTC. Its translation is CSVVAGPTYGYTF.

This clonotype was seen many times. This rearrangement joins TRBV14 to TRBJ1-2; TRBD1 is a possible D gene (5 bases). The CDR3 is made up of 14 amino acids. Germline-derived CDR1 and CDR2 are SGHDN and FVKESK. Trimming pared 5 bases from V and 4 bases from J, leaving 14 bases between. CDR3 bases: TGTGCCAGCAGCAGGGGCAGCTTAACCTATGGCTACACCTTC. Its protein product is CASSRGSLTYGYTF. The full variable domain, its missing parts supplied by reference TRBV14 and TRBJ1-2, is EAGVTQFPSHSVIEKGQTVTLRCDPISGHDNLYWYRRVMGKEIKFLLHFVKESKQDESGMPNNRFLAERTGGTYSTLKVQPAELEDSGVYFCASSRGSLTYGYTFGSGTRLTVV.

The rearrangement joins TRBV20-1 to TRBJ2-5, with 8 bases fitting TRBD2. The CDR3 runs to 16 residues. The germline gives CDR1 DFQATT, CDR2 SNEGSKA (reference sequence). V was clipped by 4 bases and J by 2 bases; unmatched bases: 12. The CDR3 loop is CSAKKAGVIFQETQYF. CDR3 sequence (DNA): TGCAGTGCTAAAAAAGCGGGAGTTATATTTCAAGAGACCCAGTACTTC.

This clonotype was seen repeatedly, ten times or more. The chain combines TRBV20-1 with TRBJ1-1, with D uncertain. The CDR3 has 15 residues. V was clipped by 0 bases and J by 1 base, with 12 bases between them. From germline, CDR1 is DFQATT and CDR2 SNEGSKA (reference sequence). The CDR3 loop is CSARDPRRGNTEAFF. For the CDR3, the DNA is TGCAGTGCTAGAGATCCCCGGAGAGGGAACACTGAAGCTTTCTTT.

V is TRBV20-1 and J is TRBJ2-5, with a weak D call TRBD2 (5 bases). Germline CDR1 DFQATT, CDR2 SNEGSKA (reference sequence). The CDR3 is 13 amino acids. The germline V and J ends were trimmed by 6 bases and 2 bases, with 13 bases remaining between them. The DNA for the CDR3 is TGCAGTGCCAATAGAAGGACTCAAGAGACCCAGTACTTC. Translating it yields CSANRRTQETQYF.

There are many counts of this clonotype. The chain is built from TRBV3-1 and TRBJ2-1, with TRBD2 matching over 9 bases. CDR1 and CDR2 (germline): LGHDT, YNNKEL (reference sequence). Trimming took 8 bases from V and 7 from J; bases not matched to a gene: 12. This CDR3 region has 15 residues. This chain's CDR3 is CASSPQAGGSNEQFF. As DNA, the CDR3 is TGTGCCAGCTCCCCACAGGCGGGAGGGTCAAATGAGCAGTTCTTC.

Written as DNA, the CDR3 is TGTGCCAGCAGCTTAGCCGGGACAGGGAAAGAAAAACTGTTTTTT. Amino acid sequence: CASSLAGTGKEKLFF. The V gene is TRBV7-9, the J gene TRBJ1-4; the match to TRBD1 covers 9 bases. The trim removed 0 bases at V and 8 bases at J, leaving 4 bases unmatched. Germline CDR1 is SEHNR and CDR2 is FQNEAQ (reference sequence). The CDR3 runs to 15 residues.

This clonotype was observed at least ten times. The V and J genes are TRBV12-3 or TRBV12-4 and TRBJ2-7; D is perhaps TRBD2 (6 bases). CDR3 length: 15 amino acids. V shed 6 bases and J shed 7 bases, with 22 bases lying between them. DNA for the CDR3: TGTGCCAGCAGCTCTGGAACAGCGTCACGGGGGGAGCAGTACTTC. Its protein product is CASSSGTASRGEQYF.

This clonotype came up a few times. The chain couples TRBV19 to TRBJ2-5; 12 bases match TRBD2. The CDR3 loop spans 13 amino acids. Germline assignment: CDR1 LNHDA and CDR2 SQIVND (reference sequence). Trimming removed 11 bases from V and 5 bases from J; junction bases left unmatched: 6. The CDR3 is CACRLAGDETQYF. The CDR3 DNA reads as TGTGCCTGCCGACTAGCGGGAGACGAGACCCAGTACTTC.

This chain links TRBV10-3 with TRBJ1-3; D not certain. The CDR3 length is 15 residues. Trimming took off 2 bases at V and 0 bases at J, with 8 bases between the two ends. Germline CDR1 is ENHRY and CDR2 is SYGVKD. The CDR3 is CAISEVWRSGNTIYF. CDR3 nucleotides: TGTGCCATCAGTGAGGTATGGCGCTCTGGAAACACCATATATTTT.

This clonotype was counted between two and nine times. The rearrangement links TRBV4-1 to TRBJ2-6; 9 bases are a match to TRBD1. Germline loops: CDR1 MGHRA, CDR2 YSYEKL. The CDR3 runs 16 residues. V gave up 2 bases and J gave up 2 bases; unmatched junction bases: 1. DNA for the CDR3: TGCGCCAGCAGCCAAACAGGGGGCGCTGGGGCCAACGTCCTGACTTTC. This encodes CASSQTGGAGANVLTF.

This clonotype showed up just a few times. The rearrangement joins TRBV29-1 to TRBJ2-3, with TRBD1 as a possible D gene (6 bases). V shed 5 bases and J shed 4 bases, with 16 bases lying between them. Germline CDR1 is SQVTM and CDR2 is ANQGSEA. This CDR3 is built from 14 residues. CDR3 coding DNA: TGCAGCGTTTCCGACAGGACCGGCCCAGATACGCAGTATTTT. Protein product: CSVSDRTGPDTQYF.

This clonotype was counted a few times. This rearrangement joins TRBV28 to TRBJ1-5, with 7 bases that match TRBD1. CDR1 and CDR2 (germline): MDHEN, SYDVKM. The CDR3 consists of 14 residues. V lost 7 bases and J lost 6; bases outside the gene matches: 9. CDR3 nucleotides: TGTGCCAGCAAGGGGGGCCAGGGGGTTCAGCCCCAGCATTTT. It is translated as CASKGGQGVQPQHF.

The CDR3 loop reads CASSQAVGRRADTQYF. The CDR3 DNA sequence: TGTGCCAGCAGCCAAGCGGTCGGGAGGAGGGCAGATACGCAGTATTTT. The chain employs TRBV14 and TRBJ2-3; 7 bases agree with TRBD2. CDR1 is SGHDN and CDR2 is FVKESK in the germline V gene. This CDR3 contains 16 residues. The junction had 8 bases not matched to a gene; V was cut back by 1 base and J by 4 bases.

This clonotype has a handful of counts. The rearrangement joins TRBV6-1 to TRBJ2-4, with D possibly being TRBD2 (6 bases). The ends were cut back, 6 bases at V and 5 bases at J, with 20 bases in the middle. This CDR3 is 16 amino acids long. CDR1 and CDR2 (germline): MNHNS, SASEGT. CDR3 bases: TGTGCCAGCAGCCCCGGGGGTCTGGGACCCCAAAACATTCAGTACTTC. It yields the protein CASSPGGLGPQNIQYF.

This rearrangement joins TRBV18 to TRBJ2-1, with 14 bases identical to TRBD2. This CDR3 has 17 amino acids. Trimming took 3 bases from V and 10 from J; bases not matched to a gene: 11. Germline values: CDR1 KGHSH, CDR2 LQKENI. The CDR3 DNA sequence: TGTGCCAGCTCACCGACGAAGAAGGGACTAGCGGGAGAGGAGCAGTTCTTC. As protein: CASSPTKKGLAGEEQFF.

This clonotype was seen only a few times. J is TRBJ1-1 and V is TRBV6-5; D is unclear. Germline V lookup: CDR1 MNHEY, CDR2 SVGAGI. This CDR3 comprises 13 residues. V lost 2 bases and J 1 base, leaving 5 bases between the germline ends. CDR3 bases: TGTGCCAGCAGTTACCACAGGAACACTGAAGCTTTCTTT. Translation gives CASSYHRNTEAFF.

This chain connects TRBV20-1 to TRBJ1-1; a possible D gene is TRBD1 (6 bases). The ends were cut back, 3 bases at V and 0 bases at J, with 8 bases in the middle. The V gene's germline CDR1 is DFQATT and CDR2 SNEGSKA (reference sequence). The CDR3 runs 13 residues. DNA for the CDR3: TGCAGTGCTAGTAAGGGGGTGAACACTGAAGCTTTCTTT. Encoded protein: CSASKGVNTEAFF.

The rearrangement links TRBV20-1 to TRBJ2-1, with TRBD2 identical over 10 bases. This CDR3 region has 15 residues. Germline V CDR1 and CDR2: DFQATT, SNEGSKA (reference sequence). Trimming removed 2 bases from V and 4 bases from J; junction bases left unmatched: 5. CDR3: CSARSGRALYNEQFF. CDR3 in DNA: TGCAGTGCTAGAAGCGGGAGGGCCTTGTACAATGAGCAGTTCTTC.

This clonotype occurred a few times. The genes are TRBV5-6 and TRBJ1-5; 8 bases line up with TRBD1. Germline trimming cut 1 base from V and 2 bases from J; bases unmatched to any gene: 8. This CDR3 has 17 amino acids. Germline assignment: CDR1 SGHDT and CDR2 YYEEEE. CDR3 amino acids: CASSLSRGRIGNQPQHF. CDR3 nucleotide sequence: TGTGCCAGCAGCTTGAGCAGGGGGCGAATAGGCAATCAGCCCCAGCATTTT.

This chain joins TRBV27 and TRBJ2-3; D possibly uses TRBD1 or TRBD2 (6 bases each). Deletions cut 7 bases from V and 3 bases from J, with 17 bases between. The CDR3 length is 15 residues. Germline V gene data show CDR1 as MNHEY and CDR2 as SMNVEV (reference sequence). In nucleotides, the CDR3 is TGTGCCAGCAACCGACTGAGGGGGACTACAGATACGCAGTATTTT. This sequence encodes CASNRLRGTTDTQYF.

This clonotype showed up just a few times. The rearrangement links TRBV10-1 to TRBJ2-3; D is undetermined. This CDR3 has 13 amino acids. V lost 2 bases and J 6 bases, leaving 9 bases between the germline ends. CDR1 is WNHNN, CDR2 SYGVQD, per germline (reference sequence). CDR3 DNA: TGCGCCAGCAGTGAGCAGGTTTACGATACGCAGTATTTT. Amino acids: CASSEQVYDTQYF.

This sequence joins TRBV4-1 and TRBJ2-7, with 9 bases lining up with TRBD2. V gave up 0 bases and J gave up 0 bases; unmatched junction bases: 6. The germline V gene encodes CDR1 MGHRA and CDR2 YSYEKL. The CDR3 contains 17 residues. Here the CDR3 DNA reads TGCGCCAGCAGCCAAGAAAAGGCGGGAGGGTTCTCCTACGAGCAGTACTTC. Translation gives CASSQEKAGGFSYEQYF.

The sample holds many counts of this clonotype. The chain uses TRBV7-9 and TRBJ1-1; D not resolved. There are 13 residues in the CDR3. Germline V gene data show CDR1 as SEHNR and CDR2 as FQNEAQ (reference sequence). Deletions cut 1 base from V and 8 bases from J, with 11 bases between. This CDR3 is CASSLDSQFEAFF. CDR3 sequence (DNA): TGTGCCAGCAGCTTAGACTCCCAGTTCGAAGCTTTCTTT.

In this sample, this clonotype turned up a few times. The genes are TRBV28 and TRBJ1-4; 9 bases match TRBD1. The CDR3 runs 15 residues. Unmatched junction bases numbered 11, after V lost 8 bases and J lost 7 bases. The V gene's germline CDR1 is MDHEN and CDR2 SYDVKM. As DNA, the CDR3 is TGTGCCAGCGCAGGACCACAGGGGGCGCGTGAAAAACTGTTTTTT. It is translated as CASAGPQGAREKLFF.

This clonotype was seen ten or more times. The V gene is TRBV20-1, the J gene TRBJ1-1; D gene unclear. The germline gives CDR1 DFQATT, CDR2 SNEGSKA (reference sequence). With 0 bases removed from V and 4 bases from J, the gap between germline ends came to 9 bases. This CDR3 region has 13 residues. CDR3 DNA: TGCAGTGCTAGAGACACTCTCGGCACTGAAGCTTTCTTT. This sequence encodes CSARDTLGTEAFF.

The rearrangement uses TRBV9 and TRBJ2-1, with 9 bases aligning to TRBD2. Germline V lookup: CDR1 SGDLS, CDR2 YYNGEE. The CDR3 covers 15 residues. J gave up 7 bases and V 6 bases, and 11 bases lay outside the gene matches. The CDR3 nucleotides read TGTGCCAGCACCCGGGCGGGAGGGCCATGGAATGAGCAGTTCTTC. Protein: CASTRAGGPWNEQFF.

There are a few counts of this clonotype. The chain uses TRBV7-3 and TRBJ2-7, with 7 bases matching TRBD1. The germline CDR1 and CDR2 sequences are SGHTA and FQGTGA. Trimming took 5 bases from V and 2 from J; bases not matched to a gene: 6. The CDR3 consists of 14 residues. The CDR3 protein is CASSPPDRPYEQYF. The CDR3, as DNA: TGTGCCAGCAGCCCCCCGGACAGGCCCTACGAGCAGTACTTC.

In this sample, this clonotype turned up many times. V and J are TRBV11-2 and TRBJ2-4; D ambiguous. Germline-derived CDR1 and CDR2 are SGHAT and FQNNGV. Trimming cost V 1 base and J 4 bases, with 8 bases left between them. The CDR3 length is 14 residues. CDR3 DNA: TGTGCCAGCAGCTTAGCTGGCAGGAAAAACATTCAGTACTTC. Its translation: CASSLAGRKNIQYF.

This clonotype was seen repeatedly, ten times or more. CDR3: CASSAKGGAGVNTEAFF. The CDR3 DNA follows: TGTGCCAGCAGTGCCAAAGGGGGGGCGGGGGTGAACACTGAAGCTTTCTTT. The V call is TRBV6-1, the J call TRBJ1-1; possibly TRBD1 for D (6 bases). V lost 4 bases and J lost 0, with 18 bases in between. The CDR3 has 17 amino acids. Germline CDR1 is MNHNS and CDR2 is SASEGT.

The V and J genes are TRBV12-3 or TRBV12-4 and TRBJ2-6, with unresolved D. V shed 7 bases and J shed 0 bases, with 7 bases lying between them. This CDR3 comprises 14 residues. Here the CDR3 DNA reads TGTGCCAGCAAACTAACCTCTGGGGCCAACGTCCTGACTTTC. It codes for CASKLTSGANVLTF.

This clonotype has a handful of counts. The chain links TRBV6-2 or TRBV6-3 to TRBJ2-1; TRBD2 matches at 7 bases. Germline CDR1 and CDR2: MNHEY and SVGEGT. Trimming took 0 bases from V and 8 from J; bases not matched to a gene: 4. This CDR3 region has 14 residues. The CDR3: CASSYSGLLDEQFF. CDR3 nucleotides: TGTGCCAGCAGTTACTCGGGACTACTTGATGAGCAGTTCTTC.